These 2 T cell receptor beta chains were sequenced from one sample in a study of OX40 agonist ivuxolimab in advanced cancers. The assay was immunoSEQ multiplex PCR, and TCRdb's table has in-frame clones only and misses some. The sample yields some 74,000 clones, 70% to 90% seen once. The sample in question was CD4+ or CD8+ T cells sorted from blood, obtained in a trial of the OX40 agonist ivuxolimab. The receptors shown here come from an adult with an advanced solid tumor such as melanoma, head and neck, liver or kidney cancer.

The chain recombines TRBV7-2 with TRBJ2-5; D remains ambiguous. The end of the DNA fits TRBJ2-7 better, so the J call may be wrong. The CDR3 length is 15 residues. Germline V gene sequence: CDR1 SGHTA, CDR2 FQGNSA. CDR3 residues: CASSLRTEGGYEQYF. The CDR3 nucleotides are TGTGCCAGCAGCCTAAGGACGGAAGGCGGCTACGAGCAGTACTTC.

This chain links TRBV21-1 with TRBJ2-1. TRBV21-1 is an annotated pseudogene. The CDR3 has 15 residues. This CDR3 is CASSKALPSSREQFF. The CDR3 region has the DNA TGTGCCAGCAGCAAAGCGCTTCCCAGCTCGCGTGAGCAGTTCTTC.